These T cell receptor beta chains were read from a single sample in a study of blood T cell repertoires in COVID-19. The data were produced by immunoSEQ multiplex PCR, yet TCRdb's version contains in-frame clones alone and is incomplete. Of about 51,000 clones detected, 80% to 90% appear once; the ten largest clones hold over 1%. Source material: peripheral blood. The origin of the receptors is a man aged 55 to 70 with acute or convalescent COVID-19. The CDR3 runs from the conserved cysteine through the conserved F or W.

V gene,J gene,CDR3 protein
TRBV18,TRBJ1-3,CASSPQEGSGNTIYF
TRBV7-8,TRBJ2-2,CASSLAPAGNTGELFF
TRBV4-2,TRBJ2-5,CASSQETSAGAETQYF
TRBV4-3,TRBJ2-2,CASSQGWETGELFF
TRBV27,TRBJ1-1,CASMGGYTEAFF
TRBV28,TRBJ2-3,CASSVGQTDTDTQYF
TRBV15,TRBJ2-5,CATSAHRGPQETQYF
TRBV21-1,TRBJ2-3,CASSLRTSTDTQYF
TRBV19,TRBJ2-1,CASSKDRGHAEQFF
TRBV4-1,TRBJ1-1,CASSRTGNTEAFF
TRBV6-2/TRBV6-3,TRBJ2-2,CASSYSSGGPNTGELFF
TRBV9,TRBJ2-2,CASSPSGRELFF
TRBV6-2/TRBV6-3,TRBJ1-5,CASSSGFAQPQHF
TRBV28,TRBJ2-7,CASSLPRGGTYEQYF
TRBV10-1,TRBJ2-1,CASSETTSGHNEQFF
TRBV11-3,TRBJ2-3,CASSSDRADTQYF
TRBV27,TRBJ2-3,CASSFGRGTDTQYF
TRBV15,TRBJ1-1,CATSRPSGVEAFF
TRBV6-1,TRBJ2-1,CASSAAGSPSYNEQFF
TRBV2,TRBJ2-7,CASTWRTSPGEQYF
TRBV11-2,TRBJ1-6,CASSLERGLPNSPLHF
TRBV29-1,TRBJ1-1,CSVAGTRGDTEAFF